This TCR beta chain derives from a study of blood T cell repertoires in COVID-19. About the research overall: T cells, B-cell-depleted T cells, or PBMCs provided the cDNA or gDNA that served as material.

Germline assignment: CDR1 SGHNT and CDR2 YYREEE (reference sequence). J gave up 1 base and V 3 bases, and 6 bases lay outside the gene matches. CDR3 length: 15 residues. In the study's own analysis: How many nucleated cells were present was estimated from reference gene primer amplification. Clones were read by immunoSEQ multiplex PCR, and TCRdb kept only the in-frame ones, dropping some. Clone size and V and J calls were adopted from that table, with D and trimming inferred from the DNA. The sample lists over 250,000 clones, 60% to 75% occurring once. The rearrangement uses TRBV5-4 and TRBJ2-5; 7 positions agree with TRBD2. Sequencing used peripheral blood. The origin of this receptor is a woman older than 75 with acute or convalescent COVID-19. In nucleotides, the CDR3 is TGTGCCAGCAGCTCCCAAGCGGGGAGCCAAGAGACCCAGTACTTC. It yields the protein CASSSQAGSQETQYF.